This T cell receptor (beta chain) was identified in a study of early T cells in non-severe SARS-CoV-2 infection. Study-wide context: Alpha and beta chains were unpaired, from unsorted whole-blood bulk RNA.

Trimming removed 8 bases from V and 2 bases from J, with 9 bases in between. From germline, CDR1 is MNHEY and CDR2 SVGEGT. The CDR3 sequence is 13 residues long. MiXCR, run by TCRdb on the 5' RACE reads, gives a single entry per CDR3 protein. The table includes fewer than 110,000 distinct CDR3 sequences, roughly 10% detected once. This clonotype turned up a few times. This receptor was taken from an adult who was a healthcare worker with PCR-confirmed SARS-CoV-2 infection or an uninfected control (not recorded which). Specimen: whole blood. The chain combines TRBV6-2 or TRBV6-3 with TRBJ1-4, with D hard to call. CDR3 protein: CASQDATNEKLFF. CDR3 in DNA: TGTGCCAGCCAAGATGCGACTAATGAAAAACTGTTTTTT.